The 14 T cell receptor beta chains listed next were all sequenced from one sample in a study of T cells expressing NK-cell markers. TCRdb re-called the 5' RACE reads and shows each CDR3 protein once, DNA omitted. This specimen shows some 460,000 distinct CDR3 sequences; the ten leading clones hold over 1.3%. Sequencing was carried out using blood T cells: a sorted CD56 or NKG2C T cell subset, CD4+ or CD8+ T cells, or bulk PBMC T cells (not recorded which). These receptors were taken from a woman between 45 and 65 years old in good health.

This chain joins TRBV12-3 or TRBV12-4 and TRBJ1-1; the TRBD1 assignment by TCRdb is unverifiable without DNA. The CDR3 length is 17 residues. CDR3 sequence: CASSLVGYRGRETEAFF.

This chain uses TRBV7-2 with TRBJ2-1; as DNA is missing, the TRBD2 call by TCRdb cannot be tested. Per the germline V gene, CDR1 is SGHTA and CDR2 is FQGNSA. This CDR3 has 20 residues. The CDR3 sequence is CASSLAGLAGGPSSYNEQFF. The whole variable domain, filled in from reference TRBV7-2 and TRBJ2-1, reads GAGVSQSPSNKVTEKGKDVELRCDPISGHTALYWYRQSLGQGLEFLIYFQGNSAPDKSGLPSDRFSAERTGGSVSTLTIQRTQQEDSAVYLCASSLAGLAGGPSSYNEQFFGPGTRLTVL.

This sequence joins TRBV6-6 and TRBJ2-1; no DNA is available, so the TRBD2 call from TCRdb remains unchecked. The germline V gene encodes CDR1 MNHNY and CDR2 SVGAGI (reference sequence). This CDR3 contains 16 residues. The chain's CDR3 is CASAITGLAGDNEQFF.

The V call is TRBV5-1, the J call TRBJ1-2. CDR1 and CDR2 (germline): SGHRS, YFSETQ. CDR3 length: 14 amino acids. The CDR3 loop reads CASSFTGTSTGYTF.

The rearrangement links TRBV11-2 to TRBJ2-7; TCRdb's D gene call, TRBD2, goes unchecked for lack of DNA. This CDR3 contains 13 residues. CDR1 and CDR2 from the germline V gene are SGHAT and FQNNGV. The CDR3 sequence is CASSSGLASEQYF.

The chain recombines TRBV5-1 with TRBJ2-7; the D call from TCRdb, TRBD2, cannot be confirmed without DNA. CDR1 is SGHRS, CDR2 YFSETQ, per germline. CDR3 length equals 13 residues. CDR3 sequence: CASSTSGTGEQYF.

The chain employs TRBV5-1 and TRBJ1-1; the D gene TCRdb calls, TRBD1, cannot be checked with no DNA. Germline V lookup: CDR1 SGHRS, CDR2 YFSETQ. The CDR3 spans 15 residues. CDR3 in amino acids: CASSLAVRADTEAFF.

The V call is TRBV4-1, the J call TRBJ2-6; TCRdb designates TRBD1, a call that cannot be tested without DNA. This CDR3 has 18 amino acids. Germline assignment: CDR1 MGHRA and CDR2 YSYEKL. CDR3 loop: CASRRPGQDLSGANVLTF.

The V and J genes are TRBV2 and TRBJ1-4; TCRdb returns TRBD1, unconfirmable since there is no DNA. This CDR3 has 12 amino acids. Germline V CDR1 and CDR2: SNHLY, FYNNEI. The CDR3 here is CATGQGKEKLFF.

CDR3 protein: CASSFGARMNTEAFF. The chain joins TRBV12-3 or TRBV12-4 to TRBJ1-1; the D call of TRBD1 rests on TCRdb alone, since no DNA is present to check it. CDR3 length: 15 residues.

The gene calls are TRBV20-1 and TRBJ2-3; with no DNA, the TCRdb D assignment of TRBD2 cannot be verified. Germline values: CDR1 DFQATT, CDR2 SNEGSKA (reference sequence). This CDR3 has 16 residues. The CDR3: CSAIGTSGISPDTQYF.

The chain links TRBV27 to TRBJ2-2; absent DNA, TCRdb's TRBD1 call cannot be checked. The CDR3 is 17 amino acids. In germline, CDR1 is MNHEY, CDR2 SMNVEV (reference sequence). The CDR3 sequence: CASTPRFGRLNTGELFF.

The chain links TRBV9 to TRBJ2-2; no DNA is available, so the TRBD1 call from TCRdb remains unchecked. The CDR3 loop spans 15 amino acids. Germline lookup yields CDR1 SGDLS and CDR2 YYNGEE. The CDR3 region is CASSISGTGTGELFF.

V usage is TRBV20-1 and J usage is TRBJ1-1; TCRdb reports TRBD1, a call that lacks DNA to check it against. The CDR3 extends over 14 amino acids. Germline CDR1 is DFQATT and CDR2 is SNEGSKA (reference sequence). The CDR3 loop is CSVSQARGTTEAFF.